Listed here is a single T cell receptor beta chain. CDR3 length: 18 residues. Looked up from germline, CDR1 is SGHTA and CDR2 is FQGTGA. V lost 6 bases to trimming and J lost 8 bases, with 31 bases between them. This entry is derived from a study of blood T cell repertoires in COVID-19. Background on the study: Sites across the United States, Italy and Spain contributed samples from acute and convalescent COVID-19. PBMCs, B-cell-depleted T cells, or T cells were the source of the cDNA or gDNA that made up the material.

Original methodology: Reference gene primer amplification gave nucleated cell count estimates. The repertoire was sequenced with immunoSEQ multiplex PCR; TCRdb's copy has only in-frame clones and lacks some. V, J and clone size derive from that table, while D and trimming were established from the DNA sequence. The sample includes 140,000 to 150,000 clones, approximately 90% of them seen just once. The receptor comes from a woman aged 60-75 years with active COVID-19. Sequencing was done on a sample of peripheral blood. The chain has TRBV7-3 and TRBJ1-2, with a weak D call TRBD1 (6 bases). This CDR3 is CASSTRSASGQLGGGYTF. The CDR3 region has the DNA TGTGCCAGCAGTACCAGATCTGCATCAGGACAGTTAGGAGGAGGCTACACCTTC.